The 23 T cell receptor beta chains below come from one sample, sequenced in a study of post-analysis software for immune sequencing data. Findings and limits, study-wide: With TRBV5-6, TRBV5-1 and TRBV20-1 included, about five TRBV segments were more frequent in patients than in controls.

Libraries were made from TCR beta cDNA, and they carried unique molecular identifiers. Using its own MiXCR run on the PCR reads, TCRdb lists one record per CDR3 protein. This repertoire shows roughly 540,000 distinct CDR3 sequences, around a third found once; its top ten account for about 5.6%. No antigen has been identified for these receptors. The sequenced sample consisted of blood. The receptors here all came from a girl under 18 with multiple sclerosis.

This clonotype was seen just once. The V gene is TRBV20-1, the J gene TRBJ1-3; D is possibly TRBD1 (6 bases). The CDR3 runs to 14 residues. Germline V gene data show CDR1 as DFQATT and CDR2 as SNEGSKA (reference sequence). Trimming cost V 6 bases and J 0 bases, with 12 bases left between them. The CDR3 DNA is TGCAGTGCCAGGGGAGTAAGCTCTGGAAACACCATATATTTT. As protein: CSARGVSSGNTIYF.

This clonotype was counted only a few times. This chain connects TRBV10-3 to TRBJ2-3, with 7 bases matching TRBD2. Germline V lookup: CDR1 ENHRY, CDR2 SYGVKD. This CDR3 contains 18 residues. After removal of 3 bases from V and 0 bases from J, the junction contained 12 bases not matched to a gene. CDR3 amino acids: CAISDPSGEDNSTDTQYF. In nucleotides, the CDR3 is TGTGCCATCAGTGACCCCAGCGGGGAGGATAATAGCACAGATACGCAGTATTTT.

The chain has TRBV29-1 and TRBJ2-2; TRBD1 might be the D (5 bases). This CDR3 has 13 amino acids. The V and J ends lost 3 bases and 1 base respectively, with 6 bases between them. Germline V gene lookup returns CDR1 SQVTM and CDR2 ANQGSEA. DNA of the CDR3: TGCAGCGTTGACAGGGAGAACACCGGGGAGCTGTTTTTT. Its protein product is CSVDRENTGELFF.

This clonotype was picked up a small number of times. J is TRBJ2-1 and V is TRBV12-3 or TRBV12-4; D possibly corresponds to TRBD2 (5 bases). V dropped 6 bases and J dropped 11 bases, with 20 bases sitting between them. This CDR3 spans 14 amino acids. DNA of the CDR3: TGTGCCAGCAGCCTAGCCGTGGAGGCCGCCAAGCAGTTCTTC. Its protein product is CASSLAVEAAKQFF.

Comments on this clonotype: Sequence at one end of the junction differs from germline and may be a read error. This sequence joins TRBV12-3 or TRBV12-4 and TRBJ2-3; D call uncertain. CDR3 length: 14 amino acids. Written as DNA, the CDR3 is TGTGCCAGCAGTTTAACCAGGAAAGCAGATGCGCAGTATTTT. Protein sequence: CASSLTRKADAQYF.

This clonotype was counted at least ten times. The V call is TRBV6-5, the J call TRBJ1-2; D remains unclear. The CDR3 is 13 residues long. The germline V gene has CDR1 MNHEY and CDR2 SVGAGI. Trimming removed 0 bases from V and 6 bases from J, with 8 bases in between. The DNA for the CDR3 is TGTGCCAGCAGTTACTCTCCGCAGGATGGCTACACCTTC. It encodes CASSYSPQDGYTF.

This clonotype was detected once. This chain links TRBV20-1 with TRBJ1-3, with a weak D call TRBD1 (6 bases). This CDR3 contains 15 residues. V was cut by 1 base and J by 2 bases, with 12 bases left in between. Germline V gives CDR1 DFQATT, CDR2 SNEGSKA (reference sequence). The CDR3 DNA sequence: TGCAGTGCTAGAGGGTCTGGGGGGCCTGGAAACACCATATATTTT. This codes for CSARGSGGPGNTIYF.

The chain is built from TRBV5-6 and TRBJ1-5, with D unclear. The CDR3 contains 15 residues. Germline CDR1 SGHDT, CDR2 YYEEEE. V was clipped by 1 base and J by 8 bases, with 16 bases between them. The DNA for the CDR3 is TGTGCCAGCAGCTTGCGGTCCGGGTCAGGAGAGCCCCAGCATTTT. Its translation is CASSLRSGSGEPQHF.

This clonotype was seen more than once but under ten times. This chain joins TRBV29-1 and TRBJ2-7; 11 bases map to TRBD1. V gave up 3 bases and J gave up 4 bases; unmatched junction bases: 8. The CDR3 extends over 15 amino acids. In germline, CDR1 is SQVTM, CDR2 ANQGSEA. CDR3 protein: CSVEGGQGAEYEQYF. CDR3 DNA sequence: TGCAGCGTTGAGGGCGGACAGGGGGCAGAGTACGAGCAGTACTTC.

V gene TRBV3-1 combines with J gene TRBJ2-1; 10 bases agree with TRBD2. Germline V lookup: CDR1 LGHDT, CDR2 YNNKEL (reference sequence). V dropped 4 bases and J dropped 6; count of bases not matched to a gene: 12. The CDR3 contains 17 residues. The CDR3 coding sequence is TGTGCCAGCAGCCCGTTACGCCGGACTAGCGGTCTCAATGAGCAGTTCTTC. Its translation: CASSPLRRTSGLNEQFF.

The chain couples TRBV29-1 to TRBJ2-7; D might be TRBD1 (6 bases). This CDR3 region has 12 residues. The germline V gene has CDR1 SQVTM and CDR2 ANQGSEA. V was shortened by 7 bases and J by 2 bases, with 12 bases between the two germline ends. The CDR3 DNA follows: TGCAGCGGACTCCGGACAGCCTACGAGCAGTACTTC. Translating it yields CSGLRTAYEQYF.

This clonotype was counted between two and nine times. The chain employs TRBV3-1 and TRBJ2-3; 11 bases map to TRBD1. The V gene end was trimmed by 5 bases and the J gene end by 1 base; junction bases not matched to a gene: 11. This CDR3 contains 18 residues. Germline values: CDR1 LGHDT, CDR2 YNNKEL (reference sequence). CDR3 sequence reads: CASSAWTGGVDGTDTQYF. The CDR3 nucleotides read TGTGCCAGCAGCGCCTGGACAGGGGGCGTGGATGGCACAGATACGCAGTATTTT.

In regard to this clonotype: An end of the junction differs from the germline gene, which may be a read error. The V call is TRBV7-9, the J call TRBJ2-1; D not resolved. CDR3 length equals 13 residues. Per the germline V gene, CDR1 is SEHNR and CDR2 is FQNEAQ (reference sequence). This CDR3 is CASSLEALPGQFF. As DNA, the CDR3 is TGCGCCAGCAGCTTAGAGGCGCTTCCCGGGCAGTTCTTC.

The V and J genes are TRBV18 and TRBJ2-5; no clear D gene. Deletions cut 0 bases from V and 5 bases from J, with 10 bases between. The CDR3 spans 14 residues. Germline V lookup: CDR1 KGHSH, CDR2 LQKENI. For the CDR3, the DNA is TGTGCCAGCTCACCACCAGGAGCGTGGGAGACCCAGTACTTC. Amino acids: CASSPPGAWETQYF.

In this sample, this clonotype turned up many times. The gene calls are TRBV5-1 and TRBJ1-2; D might be TRBD1 (5 bases). The length of the CDR3 is 15 residues. Germline V gene sequence: CDR1 SGHRS, CDR2 YFSETQ. V lost 2 bases, J lost 5 bases, and 16 bases lay in between. The CDR3 bases are TGCGCCAGCAGCTTCGGGCAGGGAAGGGAGTATGGCTACACCTTC. This sequence encodes CASSFGQGREYGYTF.

On this clonotype itself: A junction boundary mismatches the germline segment, possibly from a read error. The genes are TRBV7-6 and TRBJ2-6; TRBD1 agrees at 7 bases. The CDR3 is 19 amino acids. Germline V CDR1 and CDR2: SGHVS, FNYEAQ. The CDR3 DNA is TGTGCCAGCGCCCCGCACCAGGGGGTTGAAGATTCTGGGGCCAACGTCCGGACTTTC. Amino acid sequence: CASAPHQGVEDSGANVRTF.

This rearrangement joins TRBV2 to TRBJ2-3; D not resolved. Trimming shortened V by 4 bases and J by 3 bases, and 17 bases separated the two germline ends. Germline lookup yields CDR1 SNHLY and CDR2 FYNNEI. This CDR3 has 16 amino acids. CDR3 sequence reads: CASSGGRRSGTDTQYF. The CDR3 DNA sequence: TGTGCCAGCAGTGGGGGTCGGCGATCTGGGACAGATACGCAGTATTTT.

This clonotype was seen only a few times. The V gene is TRBV29-1, the J gene TRBJ1-1; 8 bases line up with TRBD1. Germline V gene data show CDR1 as SQVTM and CDR2 as ANQGSEA. The V gene end was trimmed by 4 bases and the J gene end by 7 bases; junction bases not matched to a gene: 5. The CDR3 is 12 amino acids. The DNA for the CDR3 is TGCAGCGTTGGAGACAGGGGAGGTGAAGCTTTCTTT. This sequence encodes CSVGDRGGEAFF.

This rearrangement joins TRBV29-1 to TRBJ2-3; TRBD2 matches 8 bases. This CDR3 comprises 13 residues. The germline CDR1 and CDR2 sequences are SQVTM and ANQGSEA. The V segment lost 3 bases and the J segment 6 bases; nucleotides outside the gene matches: 5. The CDR3 nucleotides are TGCAGCGTTGATCCTGCGGGGGGCGATACGCAGTATTTT. This translates into CSVDPAGGDTQYF.

This clonotype was seen once. As the CDR3 is not closed by the conserved phenylalanine or tryptophan, this likely results from a read error. The rearrangement links TRBV18 to TRBJ2-7; the D gene could be TRBD1 or TRBD2 (5 bases each). Trimming removed 3 bases from V and 3 bases from J, with 15 bases in between. This CDR3 comprises 15 residues. Germline V gene lookup returns CDR1 KGHSH and CDR2 LQKENI. The CDR3 coding sequence is TGTGCCAGCTCACCTCTCCGGGACGTGATCTACGAGCAGTACCTC. Translating it yields CASSPLRDVIYEQYL.

This clonotype was found a few times. J is TRBJ2-5 and V is TRBV29-1; possible D gene TRBD2, 6 bases. Trimming removed 6 bases at V and 5 bases at J, with 16 bases between. The CDR3 has 13 residues. Germline V gene sequence: CDR1 SQVTM, CDR2 ANQGSEA. The DNA of the CDR3 is TGCAGCGTCGGGGCTAGCGATCTTGAGACCCAGTACTTC. Protein sequence: CSVGASDLETQYF.

This clonotype was observed a few times. This chain uses TRBV5-5 with TRBJ1-1; D is uncertain. CDR3 length: 13 residues. V dropped 4 bases and J dropped 4 bases, with 11 bases sitting between them. CDR1 SGHKS and CDR2 YYEKEE come from the germline V gene (reference sequence). CDR3 DNA: TGTGCCAGCAGCCTCTTAAGCGGCACTGAAGCTTTCTTT. Its translation: CASSLLSGTEAFF.

This clonotype appeared many times. The chain couples TRBV29-1 to TRBJ2-3; D unresolved. Germline lookup yields CDR1 SQVTM and CDR2 ANQGSEA. V lost 7 bases to trimming and J lost 5 bases, with 13 bases between them. The CDR3 sequence is 12 residues long. CDR3 nucleotide sequence: TGCAGCGGCATAGGGTCGGGAGATACGCAGTATTTT. Its protein is CSGIGSGDTQYF.